These 8 T cell receptor beta chains were sequenced from one sample in a study of blood T cell repertoires in COVID-19. TCRdb's copy holds only in-frame clones and misses some; the assay was immunoSEQ multiplex PCR. The sample lists tens of thousands of clones; roughly 89% were seen once. The sample consisted of peripheral blood. The receptors originated from a woman in her fifties or sixties with acute or convalescent COVID-19.

The CDR3 region is CSASSGVTEAFF. CDR3 in DNA: TGCAGTGCTAGTTCAGGGGTCACTGAAGCTTTCTTT. The rearrangement uses TRBV20-1 and TRBJ1-1; D possibly corresponds to TRBD1 (6 bases). This CDR3 region has 12 residues. V was trimmed by 3 bases and J by 4 bases, leaving 9 bases between them. CDR1 DFQATT and CDR2 SNEGSKA come from the germline V gene (reference sequence).

V usage is TRBV6-5 and J usage is TRBJ1-5; no clear D. V was trimmed by 3 bases and J by 6 bases, leaving 6 bases between them. This CDR3 has 12 amino acids. Germline CDR1 MNHEY, CDR2 SVGAGI. The CDR3 DNA sequence: TGTGCCAGCAGTTATCTCGGTCAGCCCCAGCATTTT. Amino acids: CASSYLGQPQHF.

The V and J genes are TRBV6-1 and TRBJ2-3, with 9 bases fitting TRBD1. The CDR3 covers 17 residues. V lost 2 bases, J lost 0 bases, and 6 bases stayed unmatched. Germline-derived CDR1 and CDR2 are MNHNS and SASEGT. CDR3 in amino acids: CASSEFRQGGSTDTQYF. The CDR3 bases are TGTGCCAGCAGTGAATTCCGACAGGGGGGTAGCACAGATACGCAGTATTTT.

The CDR3 nucleotides are TGCAGCGTTGCAAGGGGCTCGGCCGATGAGCAGTTCTTC. Its translation is CSVARGSADEQFF. The chain carries TRBV29-1 and TRBJ2-1, with D possibly matching TRBD1 (5 bases). Germline values: CDR1 SQVTM, CDR2 ANQGSEA. Trimming took off 4 bases at V and 8 bases at J, with 15 bases between the two ends. This CDR3 contains 13 residues.

This clone was seen only a few times. The rearrangement links TRBV6-5 to TRBJ1-1, with TRBD1 matching over 10 bases. Germline V gene sequence: CDR1 MNHEY, CDR2 SVGAGI. The CDR3 covers 13 residues. Unmatched junction bases numbered 8, after V lost 6 bases and J lost 10 bases. DNA of the CDR3: TGTGCCAGCAGCGTCCCGGGACAGGGGACAGCTTTCTTT. Its translation: CASSVPGQGTAFF.

In this sample, this clone turned up a few times. Other nucleotide sequences in the sample specify the same CDR3. This chain uses TRBV19 with TRBJ2-7, with 9 positions matching TRBD2. The germline V gene has CDR1 LNHDA and CDR2 SQIVND (reference sequence). The CDR3 length is 13 residues. V shed 4 bases and J 7 bases; nucleotides not matched to a gene: 5. The DNA of the CDR3 is TGTGCCAGTAGTAGCGGGAGGGCCGGAGAGCAGTACTTC. It is translated as CASSSGRAGEQYF.

The rearrangement joins TRBV5-8 to TRBJ1-5; 7 positions match TRBD1. CDR1 and CDR2 from the germline V gene are SGHTS and YDEGEE. J was trimmed by 9 bases and V by 3 bases; bases with no gene match: 9. The CDR3 contains 14 residues. The CDR3 protein is CASSSDRVTRPQHF. CDR3 bases: TGTGCCAGCAGCTCAGACAGGGTAACTAGGCCCCAGCATTTT.

V is TRBV5-6 and J is TRBJ1-2; D unresolved. Deletions cut 4 bases from V and 7 bases from J, with 17 bases between. CDR1 SGHDT and CDR2 YYEEEE come from the germline V gene. The CDR3 length is 14 residues. CDR3 sequence reads: CASSLSSLPSGYTF. CDR3 sequence (DNA): TGTGCCAGCAGCCTTAGTTCCTTACCAAGTGGCTACACCTTC.